The 28 T cell receptor beta chains presented below share a single source sample, sequenced in a study of CD8 T cells in Susac syndrome. Roughly 0.45 to 1 ug RNA was reverse transcribed with random hexamers. TCRdb itself ran the immunoSEQ multiplex PCR reads through MiXCR, one entry per CDR3 protein. The sample holds about 200,000 distinct CDR3 sequences, 90% to 95% seen once. Material: CD4+ T cells from PBMCs. The receptors derive from a human donor with multiple sclerosis.

The gene calls are TRBV30 and TRBJ1-5, with D maybe TRBD1 (5 bases). The ends were cut back, 3 bases at V and 9 bases at J, with 15 bases in the middle. Germline assignment: CDR1 GTSNPN and CDR2 SVGIG (reference sequence). CDR3 size: 13 residues. CDR3 sequence: CAWSGATLGPQHF. The CDR3 nucleotides read TGTGCCTGGAGCGGGGCGACCCTGGGGCCCCAGCATTTT. The whole variable domain, filled in from reference TRBV30 and TRBJ1-5, reads SQTIHQWPATLVQPVGSPLSLECTVEGTSNPNLYWYRQAAGRGLQLLFYSVGIGQISSEVPQNLSASRPQDRQFILSSKKLLLSDSGFYLCAWSGATLGPQHFGDGTRLSIL.

The chain is built from TRBV11-2 and TRBJ2-1; D unclear. V was shortened by 1 base and J by 0 bases, with 13 bases between the two germline ends. The CDR3 runs 17 residues. From germline, CDR1 is SGHAT and CDR2 FQNNGV. The CDR3 DNA reads TGTGCCAGCAGCTTAGGGATCCGGGCAGACTCCTACAATGAGCAGTTCTTC. Protein product: CASSLGIRADSYNEQFF.

The rearrangement links TRBV29-1 to TRBJ2-1; a weak D match, TRBD2 (6 bases). V was cut by 7 bases and J by 7 bases, with 14 bases left in between. The germline V gene has CDR1 SQVTM and CDR2 ANQGSEA. This CDR3 region has 12 residues. CDR3 coding DNA: TGCAGCGCCGGGACTGTCGGGAATGAGCAGTTCTTC. This codes for CSAGTVGNEQFF.

The rearrangement links TRBV20-1 to TRBJ1-1; tentative D call: TRBD1 (5 bases). The CDR3 is made up of 16 amino acids. V gave up 6 bases and J gave up 5 bases, with 25 bases separating them. The germline gives CDR1 DFQATT, CDR2 SNEGSKA (reference sequence). CDR3 in amino acids: CSAPRGNQGQGTEAFF. CDR3 nucleotides: TGCAGTGCGCCCCGCGGGAATCAGGGCCAGGGTACTGAAGCTTTCTTT.

The chain uses TRBV30 and TRBJ1-1; D is undetermined. CDR3 size: 13 residues. V was pared by 3 bases and J by 0 bases, with 8 bases between. Germline V gene sequence: CDR1 GTSNPN, CDR2 SVGIG (reference sequence). DNA of the CDR3: TGTGCCTGGAGCCTAGACTTGAACACTGAAGCTTTCTTT. It specifies CAWSLDLNTEAFF.

This clonotype has more than one count but fewer than ten. The chain has TRBV12-3 or TRBV12-4 and TRBJ1-5, with 7 bases identical to TRBD1. This CDR3 contains 12 residues. V was clipped by 5 bases and J by 7 bases; unmatched bases: 2. CDR3 bases: TGTGCCAGCAGTAGACAGGGACAGCCCCAGCATTTT. It yields the protein CASSRQGQPQHF.

The V and J genes are TRBV4-1 and TRBJ1-5; no clear D. The CDR3 length is 16 residues. Per the germline V gene, CDR1 is MGHRA and CDR2 is YSYEKL. Deletions cut 4 bases from V and 2 bases from J, with 15 bases between. The CDR3 region is CASSLKEARGNQPQHF. CDR3 bases: TGCGCCAGCAGCCTTAAGGAAGCGCGGGGCAATCAGCCCCAGCATTTT.

The gene calls are TRBV6-2 or TRBV6-3 and TRBJ2-5; D unresolved. CDR3 size: 11 residues. Germline V gives CDR1 MNHEY, CDR2 SVGEGT. With 6 bases removed from V and 8 bases from J, the gap between germline ends came to 10 bases. CDR3 bases: TGTGCCAGCAGCCATGGAACAACCCAGTACTTC. It encodes CASSHGTTQYF.

The rearrangement joins TRBV29-1 to TRBJ2-5, with D maybe TRBD1 (6 bases). The CDR3 consists of 14 residues. Germline V lookup: CDR1 SQVTM, CDR2 ANQGSEA. Trimming removed 6 bases at V and 3 bases at J, with 17 bases between. CDR3 sequence: CSVTPGQLEETQYF. DNA for the CDR3: TGCAGCGTAACCCCGGGACAATTGGAAGAGACCCAGTACTTC.

This clonotype was detected once. The gene calls are TRBV30 and TRBJ1-2; the match to TRBD1 covers 10 bases. The length of the CDR3 is 13 residues. J was trimmed by 2 bases and V by 5 bases; bases with no gene match: 2. Germline V gene sequence: CDR1 GTSNPN, CDR2 SVGIG (reference sequence). Here the CDR3 reads CAWSTGGNYGYTF. The CDR3 nucleotides are TGTGCCTGGTCGACAGGGGGCAACTATGGCTACACCTTC.

This clonotype was recorded once. The J gene is TRBJ2-1, the V gene TRBV20-1; 9 bases are shared with TRBD2. Germline-derived CDR1 and CDR2 are DFQATT and SNEGSKA (reference sequence). The CDR3 has 16 residues. Trimming took 2 bases from V and 5 from J; bases not matched to a gene: 10. This CDR3 reads CSARPPGLARDNEQFF. DNA for the CDR3: TGCAGTGCTAGACCGCCCGGACTAGCGAGGGACAATGAGCAGTTCTTC.

The CDR3: CASSQQGFVSYGYTF. The CDR3 nucleotides are TGCGCCAGCAGTCAACAGGGTTTTGTTAGCTATGGCTACACCTTC. This sequence joins TRBV23-1 and TRBJ1-2, with a possible D match to TRBD1 (5 bases). TRBV23-1 is flagged as an ORF with uncertain function. Between the trimmed V and J ends, which lost 2 bases and 4 bases, there was a span of 14 bases. The CDR3 loop spans 15 amino acids.

The chain links TRBV7-2 to TRBJ2-2; weak D call: TRBD2 (5 bases). This CDR3 contains 16 residues. V shed 1 base and J shed 4 bases, with 13 bases lying between them. Germline V gene lookup returns CDR1 SGHTA and CDR2 FQGNSA. Here the CDR3 reads CASSLVGGYGTGELFF. The CDR3 coding sequence is TGTGCCAGCAGCTTAGTGGGCGGGTATGGCACCGGGGAGCTGTTTTTT.

This clonotype occurred once. The chain recombines TRBV20-1 with TRBJ1-2; a possible D gene is TRBD1 (5 bases). Germline V gives CDR1 DFQATT, CDR2 SNEGSKA (reference sequence). This CDR3 spans 13 amino acids. Trimming pared 3 bases from V and 2 bases from J, leaving 10 bases between. The CDR3 region has the DNA TGCAGTGCTAGGGACATAAAGAACTATGGCTACACCTTC. It encodes CSARDIKNYGYTF.

The rearrangement joins TRBV10-3 to TRBJ2-7; weak D call: TRBD1 (6 bases). The ends were cut back, 2 bases at V and 3 bases at J, with 14 bases in the middle. CDR3 length: 15 amino acids. Germline lookup yields CDR1 ENHRY and CDR2 SYGVKD. DNA of the CDR3: TGTGCCATCAGTGAGGGTGGGACAAGTGGCTACGAGCAGTACTTC. Amino acids: CAISEGGTSGYEQYF.

V and J are TRBV21-1 and TRBJ1-1. TRBV21-1 constitutes a pseudogene. The CDR3 extends over 13 amino acids. The CDR3 region has the DNA TGTGCCAGCAGCAAAGGAGGGAACACTGAAGCTTTCTTT. As protein: CASSKGGNTEAFF.

This sequence joins TRBV5-1 and TRBJ2-3; 13 bases are shared with TRBD2. Germline CDR1 reads SGHRS; CDR2 reads YFSETQ. The CDR3 is 16 amino acids. The J segment lost 2 bases and the V segment lost 4 bases, leaving 4 bases of the junction unmatched. The CDR3 DNA follows: TGCGCCAGCAGCAAGGGACTAGCGGGGATCACAGATACGCAGTATTTT. This encodes CASSKGLAGITDTQYF.

The chain recombines TRBV3-1 with TRBJ1-2; unclear D gene. Per germline, CDR1 LGHDT and CDR2 YNNKEL (reference sequence). V lost 4 bases, J lost 3 bases, and 12 bases lay in between. The CDR3 is 14 residues long. The CDR3 spells CASSPTWGDYGYTF. DNA for the CDR3: TGTGCCAGCAGCCCGACTTGGGGTGACTATGGCTACACCTTC.

CDR3: CASSPGRTYEQYF. The CDR3, as DNA: TGTGCCAGCAGCCCCGGAAGGACATACGAGCAGTACTTC. V is TRBV11-2 and J is TRBJ2-7; possible D gene TRBD1, 5 bases. The CDR3 length is 13 residues. The V and J ends lost 5 bases and 4 bases respectively, with 12 bases between them. Per the germline V gene, CDR1 is SGHAT and CDR2 is FQNNGV.

This rearrangement joins TRBV7-2 to TRBJ2-3, with D possibly TRBD2 on 5 matching bases. Trimming stripped 4 bases from V and 0 bases from J, with 20 bases between. This CDR3 comprises 18 residues. Germline lookup yields CDR1 SGHTA and CDR2 FQGNSA. Here the CDR3 reads CASSSPRSGSTSTDTQYF. CDR3 DNA sequence: TGTGCCAGCAGCTCCCCACGGTCGGGGTCGACTAGCACAGATACGCAGTATTTT.

The J gene is TRBJ2-7, the V gene TRBV20-1, with D possibly TRBD1 on 5 matching bases. The CDR3 has 13 residues. Germline V gene data show CDR1 as DFQATT and CDR2 as SNEGSKA (reference sequence). V lost 1 base and J lost 6, with 13 bases in between. The CDR3 sequence is CSARVGPISEQYF. The CDR3, as DNA: TGCAGTGCTAGAGTGGGGCCTATCAGCGAGCAGTACTTC.

V gene TRBV7-9 combines with J gene TRBJ2-1, with D possibly matching TRBD1 (6 bases). CDR1 and CDR2 (germline): SEHNR, FQNEAQ (reference sequence). CDR3 length equals 13 residues. The ends were cut back, 7 bases at V and 12 bases at J, with 19 bases in the middle. The CDR3 DNA reads as TGTGCCAGCACCCGTGGGCAGGGGCTGGGGCAGTTCTTC. Amino acids: CASTRGQGLGQFF.

The V and J genes are TRBV2 and TRBJ2-1; 9 nucleotides align to TRBD1. The CDR3 spans 16 residues. V gave up 4 bases and J gave up 6 bases; unmatched junction bases: 10. The germline V gene has CDR1 SNHLY and CDR2 FYNNEI. CDR3 sequence reads: CASSGPRTGARNEQFF. The CDR3 coding sequence is TGTGCCAGCAGTGGCCCGAGGACAGGGGCACGCAATGAGCAGTTCTTC. Looking up the rest from reference TRBV2 and TRBJ2-1 gives the full variable domain: EPEVTQTPSHQVTQMGQEVILRCVPISNHLYFYWYRQILGQKVEFLVSFYNNEISEKSEIFDDQFSVERPDGSNFTLKIRSTKLEDSAMYFCASSGPRTGARNEQFFGPGTRLTVL.

V gene TRBV28 combines with J gene TRBJ2-5; TRBD1 agrees at 8 bases. The CDR3 length is 15 residues. V shed 5 bases, J shed 4 bases, and the junction held 9 bases outside the gene matches. Germline assignment: CDR1 MDHEN and CDR2 SYDVKM. The DNA for the CDR3 is TGTGCCAGCAGTCCCCGCGCCGGGACAGGAGAGACCCAGTACTTC. Translated, it gives CASSPRAGTGETQYF.

The chain employs TRBV24-1 and TRBJ2-2; 7 positions match TRBD1. The CDR3 consists of 16 residues. Germline V gene sequence: CDR1 KGHDR, CDR2 SFDVKD. V was pared by 3 bases and J by 1 base, with 4 bases of the junction left unmatched. The CDR3 coding sequence is TGTGCCACCAGTGATAGAGGGACAGAGAACACCGGGGAGCTGTTTTTT. Protein product: CATSDRGTENTGELFF.

The chain has TRBV7-2 and TRBJ2-2; D remains unclear. The V and J ends lost 0 bases and 7 bases respectively, with 6 bases between them. The CDR3 sequence is 13 residues long. Germline CDR1 is SGHTA and CDR2 is FQGNSA. This CDR3 reads CASSLAGYGELFF. In nucleotides, the CDR3 is TGTGCCAGCAGCTTAGCAGGCTACGGGGAGCTGTTTTTT.

This chain connects TRBV12-3 or TRBV12-4 to TRBJ2-7, with D unclear. CDR3 length equals 11 residues. Trimming left V 5 bases short and J 3 bases short, with 5 bases between. The CDR3, as DNA: TGTGCCAGCAGTACATTCTACGAGCAGTACTTC. Protein sequence: CASSTFYEQYF.

This clonotype has just one count. The chain uses TRBV20-1 and TRBJ2-5; 9 bases are a match to TRBD2. The V gene's germline CDR1 is DFQATT and CDR2 SNEGSKA (reference sequence). CDR3 length: 14 residues. The ends lost 3 bases at V and 2 bases at J; junction bases unmatched: 4. This chain's CDR3 is CSASPSGKQETQYF. In DNA, the CDR3 is TGCAGTGCTAGTCCTAGCGGGAAGCAAGAGACCCAGTACTTC.